One sample yielded the 26 T cell receptor beta chains listed below, sequenced in a study of response to subunit inactivated influenza vaccine. TCRdb re-called the RT-PCR reads through MiXCR, storing one row per CDR3 protein. Among just under 550,000 distinct CDR3 sequences listed, roughly 23% were seen once. The same data also went into a second study, on T cells expressing NK-cell markers. Per that paper: It was by 5'RACE template switching with UMIs that TCR beta cDNA was made.

This specimen was CD4+ T cells sorted from PBMCs, taken about 12 days after vaccination. The receptors derive from a man in his fifties who received an inactivated influenza vaccine.

V gene TRBV11-2 combines with J gene TRBJ2-5; D is perhaps TRBD2 (5 bases). Germline CDR1 reads SGHAT; CDR2 reads FQNNGV. The length of the CDR3 is 14 residues. The ends were cut back, 8 bases at V and 0 bases at J, with 13 bases in the middle. The CDR3 loop is CASSRGADQETQYF. CDR3 nucleotides: TGTGCCAGCTCCCGGGGAGCCGACCAAGAGACCCAGTACTTC.

This clonotype was recorded many times. V usage is TRBV6-2 or TRBV6-3 and J usage is TRBJ2-1; 13 bases map to TRBD2. The V and J ends lost 2 bases and 9 bases, in that order; junction bases with no gene match: 16. The CDR3 contains 19 residues. CDR1 and CDR2 from the germline V gene are MNHEY and SVGEGT. CDR3 sequence (DNA): TGTGCCAGCAGTTACGAGAGAAGGTCCGGACTAGCGGGAGTAGGTGAGCAGTTCTTC. Protein product: CASSYERRSGLAGVGEQFF.

The chain joins TRBV5-5 to TRBJ2-1; D tentatively fits TRBD1 or TRBD2 (5 bases each). The V end lost 0 bases, the J end lost 13 bases, and 17 bases lay between the germline ends. Germline lookup yields CDR1 SGHKS and CDR2 YYEKEE (reference sequence). This CDR3 region has 14 residues. In DNA, the CDR3 is TGTGCCAGCAGCTTGGTATGGGGGTCGCCACATCAGTTCTTC. Translated, it gives CASSLVWGSPHQFF.

This clonotype was seen a handful of times. The V gene is TRBV15, the J gene TRBJ2-7, with D possibly being TRBD1 (6 bases). CDR3 length: 15 amino acids. Germline values: CDR1 LNHNV, CDR2 YYDKDF (reference sequence). Trimming pared 1 base from V and 2 bases from J, leaving 12 bases between. For the CDR3, the DNA is TGTGCCACCAGCAGAGGCCGGGACACCACCTACGAGCAGTACTTC. It yields the protein CATSRGRDTTYEQYF.

In this sample, this clonotype turned up a few times. The V gene is TRBV11-2, the J gene TRBJ2-2; 7 bases are a match to TRBD2. V lost 6 bases to trimming and J lost 1 base; unmatched junction nucleotides: 11. Germline CDR1 is SGHAT and CDR2 is FQNNGV. The CDR3 is 17 residues long. The chain's CDR3 is CASSSRWSGENTGELFF. CDR3 DNA sequence: TGTGCCAGCAGTTCACGTTGGAGCGGGGAGAACACCGGGGAGCTGTTTTTT.

A few counts support this clonotype. The chain employs TRBV20-1 and TRBJ2-6, with no clear D. V was trimmed by 2 bases and J by 0 bases, leaving 14 bases between them. The CDR3 extends over 17 amino acids. Germline V CDR1 and CDR2: DFQATT, SNEGSKA (reference sequence). The CDR3 region has the DNA TGCAGTGCTAGAAGCGCAATAGCCCGCTCTGGGGCCAACGTCCTGACTTTC. Translation gives CSARSAIARSGANVLTF.

The sample holds a few counts of this clonotype. DNA of the CDR3: TGTGCCAGCAGTTTAGACAGGGACAGACCCTTTAACGAGCAGTACTTC. Its protein is CASSLDRDRPFNEQYF. This sequence joins TRBV12-3 or TRBV12-4 and TRBJ2-7, with 7 bases lining up with TRBD1. CDR3 size: 16 residues. J gave up 5 bases and V 1 base, and 11 bases lay outside the gene matches.

This clonotype turned up a few times. The rearrangement links TRBV20-1 to TRBJ2-7; TRBD1 agrees at 7 bases. The CDR3 extends over 15 amino acids. Germline CDR1 reads DFQATT; CDR2 reads SNEGSKA (reference sequence). With 1 base clipped from V and 1 base from J, the junction kept 7 bases outside the gene matches. The CDR3 DNA follows: TGCAGTGCTAGAGCCTGGGACAGCAGTTCCTACGAGCAGTACTTC. It codes for CSARAWDSSSYEQYF.

This clonotype was detected a few times. The chain has TRBV12-3 or TRBV12-4 and TRBJ2-3; D perhaps matches TRBD1 (5 bases). This CDR3 region has 15 residues. Trimming removed 3 bases from V and 3 bases from J, with 13 bases in between. CDR3 protein: CASSFDGRTTDTQYF. Here the CDR3 DNA reads TGTGCCAGCAGTTTTGACGGCAGGACAACAGATACGCAGTATTTT.

This clonotype was recorded a few times. This chain joins TRBV5-1 and TRBJ2-3; D might be TRBD2 (6 bases). This CDR3 comprises 16 residues. Germline V lookup: CDR1 SGHRS, CDR2 YFSETQ. The ends were cut back, 0 bases at V and 0 bases at J, with 11 bases in the middle. The CDR3 DNA is TGCGCCAGCAGCTTGGGCGGGACGGTTAGCACAGATACGCAGTATTTT. It encodes CASSLGGTVSTDTQYF.

In this sample, this clonotype turned up a few times. The genes are TRBV20-1 and TRBJ1-6, with D possibly matching TRBD1 (5 bases). V was shortened by 0 bases and J by 10 bases, with 22 bases between the two germline ends. Germline CDR1 DFQATT, CDR2 SNEGSKA (reference sequence). The CDR3 is 17 amino acids. The CDR3 DNA follows: TGCAGTGCTAGAGAGTCGAATGGGGGGGTGAGGATGTCACCCCTCCACTTT. Protein product: CSARESNGGVRMSPLHF.

This clonotype turned up a few times. J is TRBJ2-1 and V is TRBV28; 8 positions match TRBD1. The J segment lost 9 bases and the V segment lost 10 bases, leaving 11 bases of the junction unmatched. The CDR3 sequence is 13 residues long. CDR1 and CDR2 (germline): MDHEN, SYDVKM. The DNA of the CDR3 is TGTGCCACCGCTCAACAGGGGGTCCGTGAGCAGTTCTTC. It encodes CATAQQGVREQFF.

The V gene is TRBV6-4, the J gene TRBJ2-2; weak D call: TRBD1 (5 bases). Trimming removed 10 bases from V and 1 base from J, with 7 bases in between. CDR3 length: 12 residues. The germline CDR1 and CDR2 sequences are MRHNA and SNTAGT. The CDR3 nucleotides are TGTGCCACCGACAGGAACACCGGGGAGCTGTTTTTT. It codes for CATDRNTGELFF.

In this sample, this clonotype turned up a few times. V gene TRBV2 combines with J gene TRBJ2-5, with a tentative D call TRBD1 (6 bases). The CDR3 is made up of 13 amino acids. The ends were cut back, 2 bases at V and 4 bases at J, with 8 bases in the middle. Germline lookup yields CDR1 SNHLY and CDR2 FYNNEI. The CDR3 bases are TGTGCCAGCAGTGAATTACAGGGAGAGACCCAGTACTTC. The encoded protein is CASSELQGETQYF.

This rearrangement joins TRBV7-2 to TRBJ2-7, with 7 bases that match TRBD2. The CDR3 is 16 residues long. Losses at the gene ends were 4 bases for V and 1 base for J; bases not matched to a gene: 10. The germline V gene encodes CDR1 SGHTA and CDR2 FQGNSA. The CDR3 DNA reads as TGTGCCAGCAGCTGGCGACCTAGCGGCATTTCCTACGAGCAGTACTTC. It translates to CASSWRPSGISYEQYF.

The chain recombines TRBV6-6 with TRBJ1-1, with a weak D call TRBD1 (6 bases). V was cut by 8 bases and J by 5 bases, with 12 bases left in between. The CDR3 contains 12 residues. Germline lookup yields CDR1 MNHNY and CDR2 SVGAGI (reference sequence). The CDR3 DNA follows: TGTGCCAGCCACCGGACAGATACTGAAGCTTTCTTT. Translation gives CASHRTDTEAFF.

The chain joins TRBV4-3 to TRBJ2-6, with 7 bases lining up with TRBD1. The V gene end was trimmed by 3 bases and the J gene end by 0 bases; junction bases not matched to a gene: 11. This CDR3 is 19 amino acids long. Germline CDR1 is LGHNA and CDR2 is YSLEER. CDR3 loop: CASSHFVAGGYSGANVLTF. DNA for the CDR3: TGCGCCAGCAGCCACTTTGTGGCAGGGGGATACTCTGGGGCCAACGTCCTGACTTTC.

This clonotype was counted only a few times. CDR3 loop: CSARQASGTDTQYF. In nucleotides, the CDR3 is TGCAGTGCTCGTCAGGCGAGTGGCACAGATACGCAGTATTTT. The rearrangement joins TRBV20-1 to TRBJ2-3, with D hard to call. Trimming shortened V by 5 bases and J by 1 base, and 13 bases separated the two germline ends. Germline V gene lookup returns CDR1 DFQATT and CDR2 SNEGSKA (reference sequence). CDR3 size: 14 residues.

This clonotype has just a few counts. The V call is TRBV4-3, the J call TRBJ2-1, with a weak D call TRBD1 (5 bases). V lost 1 base, J lost 4 bases, and 14 bases lay in between. Germline CDR1 is LGHNA and CDR2 is YSLEER. The CDR3 extends over 16 amino acids. CDR3 sequence (DNA): TGCGCCAGCAGCCAAGGGAGACAGAACCCATACAATGAGCAGTTCTTC. Translation: CASSQGRQNPYNEQFF.

The chain uses TRBV12-3 or TRBV12-4 and TRBJ2-1, with D hard to call. CDR3 length: 16 residues. The V and J ends lost 0 bases and 9 bases respectively, with 18 bases between them. In DNA form, the CDR3 reads TGTGCCAGCAGTTTAGCTCCCCGGTCGCTATTCGGTGAGCAGTTCTTC. Protein product: CASSLAPRSLFGEQFF.

This clonotype was counted between two and nine times. V and J are TRBV20-1 and TRBJ2-4; possible D gene TRBD2, 6 bases. Trimming removed 5 bases from V and 4 bases from J, with 12 bases in between. The CDR3 is made up of 13 amino acids. Germline V gene sequence: CDR1 DFQATT, CDR2 SNEGSKA (reference sequence). CDR3 sequence reads: CSAQYRGKNIQYF. The CDR3 coding sequence is TGCAGTGCTCAATACCGGGGGAAAAACATTCAGTACTTC.

The rearrangement joins TRBV20-1 to TRBJ2-3; 7 nucleotides align to TRBD2. J gave up 11 bases and V 6 bases, and 14 bases lay outside the gene matches. Germline V CDR1 and CDR2: DFQATT, SNEGSKA (reference sequence). CDR3 length: 13 residues. The CDR3 coding sequence is TGCAGTGCCACTACTAGCGACGGGGGGATGCAGTATTTT. It encodes CSATTSDGGMQYF.

This clonotype was observed a few times. The chain combines TRBV27 with TRBJ1-6; TRBD1 is a possible D gene (5 bases). The germline CDR1 and CDR2 sequences are MNHEY and SMNVEV (reference sequence). This CDR3 contains 15 residues. Trimming cost V 2 bases and J 5 bases, with 10 bases left between them. In DNA, the CDR3 is TGTGCCAGCAGTTTAGAGGGACCGAATAATTCACCCCTCCACTTT. As protein: CASSLEGPNNSPLHF.

This clonotype appeared a few times. The chain links TRBV28 to TRBJ1-1; D remains unclear. This CDR3 region has 11 residues. CDR1 and CDR2 (germline): MDHEN, SYDVKM. With 6 bases removed from V and 3 bases from J, the gap between germline ends came to 5 bases. Here the CDR3 reads CASRRDTEAFF. Here the CDR3 DNA reads TGTGCCAGCAGAAGGGACACTGAAGCTTTCTTT.

The sample holds a few counts of this clonotype. V usage is TRBV29-1 and J usage is TRBJ2-2, with D possibly matching TRBD2 (6 bases). V was cut by 7 bases and J by 6 bases, with 12 bases left in between. The CDR3 totals 12 residues. Germline CDR1 and CDR2: SQVTM and ANQGSEA. Here the CDR3 reads CSGGVGAGELFF. The DNA for the CDR3 is TGCAGCGGGGGGGTTGGGGCCGGGGAGCTGTTTTTT.

This clonotype was found a few times. The chain links TRBV7-2 to TRBJ2-1; D might be TRBD2 (5 bases). CDR1 SGHTA and CDR2 FQGNSA come from the germline V gene. The CDR3 sequence is 15 residues long. Trimming cost V 0 bases and J 4 bases, with 10 bases left between them. The CDR3 region has the DNA TGTGCCAGCAGCTTAGCACCCACGGGGTACAATGAGCAGTTCTTC. Residues: CASSLAPTGYNEQFF.